The next 8 T cell receptor beta chains were all read from a single sample in a study of human T cells and chemical hapten exposure. From the RACE reads, TCRdb called clonotypes with MiXCR, one entry per CDR3 protein. Here the sample spans approximately 80,000 distinct CDR3 sequences, about 10% being singletons. Documented time point: patch test 2, 6 weeks after DPC sensitization. Noted treatment: therapeutic diphenylcyclopropenone sensitization with weekly scalp DPC. The sample here was whole blood, taken in connection with sensitization to the hapten diphenylcyclopropenone (DPC). The source of these receptors is a woman in her forties or fifties with alopecia areata. Some clones in this sample may be carry-over from other donors' samples.

This sequence joins TRBV25-1 and TRBJ2-7; 9 bases are shared with TRBD2. The CDR3 has 15 residues. V trimming: 7 bases; J trimming: 3 bases; junction bases outside the gene matches: 10. Looked up from germline, CDR1 is MGHDK and CDR2 is SYGVNS. The CDR3 DNA reads TGTGCCAGCACGTCCCCCTATAGCGGGAGCTACGAGCAGTACTTC. Encoded protein: CASTSPYSGSYEQYF.

This clonotype has only a few counts. The chain uses TRBV5-1 and TRBJ2-6; D not resolved. The CDR3 sequence is 14 residues long. The V end was cut by 7 bases, the J end by 0 bases, with 8 bases between. Germline CDR1 SGHRS, CDR2 YFSETQ. The CDR3 loop reads CASGKFSGANVLTF. CDR3 DNA: TGCGCCAGCGGCAAATTCTCTGGGGCCAACGTCCTGACTTTC.

This clonotype turned up a few times. The chain links TRBV7-9 to TRBJ1-2, with D perhaps matching TRBD1 (5 bases). Germline lookup yields CDR1 SEHNR and CDR2 FQNEAQ (reference sequence). V lost 5 bases, J lost 7 bases, and 14 bases lay in between. The CDR3 extends over 13 amino acids. CDR3 DNA sequence: TGTGCCAGCAGCCTTGACCGGGGCTCTGGCTACACCTTC. Translating gives CASSLDRGSGYTF.

The V call is TRBV5-1, the J call TRBJ2-5; D uncertain. The CDR3 is made up of 14 amino acids. CDR1 SGHRS and CDR2 YFSETQ come from the germline V gene. V was trimmed by 2 bases and J by 0 bases, leaving 8 bases between them. The CDR3, as DNA: TGCGCCAGCAGCTTTGCCGACTACCAAGAGACCCAGTACTTC. This gives the protein CASSFADYQETQYF.

This clonotype was observed a few times. The chain employs TRBV7-6 and TRBJ2-5; 7 bases agree with TRBD1. The CDR3 contains 16 residues. Germline V CDR1 and CDR2: SGHVS, FNYEAQ. The V segment lost 0 bases and the J segment 2 bases; nucleotides outside the gene matches: 6. CDR3 DNA sequence: TGTGCCAGCAGCTTAGCAGGGGGCGGAGGTCAAGAGACCCAGTACTTC. It specifies CASSLAGGGGQETQYF. Based on the CDR3 plus reference TRBV7-6 and TRBJ2-5, the full variable domain is GAGVSQSPRYKVTKRGQDVALRCDPISGHVSLYWYRQALGQGPEFLTYFNYEAQQDKSGLPNDRFSAERPEGSISTLTIQRTEQRDSAMYRCASSLAGGGGQETQYFGPGTRLLVL.

This clonotype was seen a handful of times. The chain joins TRBV7-8 to TRBJ1-2; D is possibly TRBD1 (5 bases). Germline-derived CDR1 and CDR2 are SGHVS and FQNEAQ. The CDR3 is made up of 15 amino acids. The ends were cut back, 0 bases at V and 2 bases at J, with 10 bases in the middle. The CDR3 coding sequence is TGTGCCAGCAGCTTAGCCTCCCAGGGAAACTATGGCTACACCTTC. This encodes CASSLASQGNYGYTF. Full variable domain (remainder filled in from reference TRBV7-8 and TRBJ1-2): GAGVSQSPRYKVAKRGQDVALRCDPISGHVSLFWYQQALGQGPEFLTYFQNEAQLDKSGLPSDRFFAERPEGSVSTLKIQRTQQEDSAVYLCASSLASQGNYGYTFGSGTRLTVV.

In its sample, this clonotype was seen a few times. The V and J genes are TRBV7-9 and TRBJ1-4; 7 bases are shared with TRBD1. Germline lookup yields CDR1 SEHNR and CDR2 FQNEAQ (reference sequence). CDR3 size: 13 residues. The V segment lost 5 bases and the J segment 8 bases; nucleotides outside the gene matches: 5. CDR3 protein: CASSQRQGEKLFF. The DNA of the CDR3 is TGTGCCAGCAGCCAAAGACAGGGAGAAAAACTGTTTTTT.

Turning to this clonotype: One junction end does not reproduce the germline sequence, and a read error may be involved. This chain uses TRBV2 with TRBJ2-2; tentative D call: TRBD1 (6 bases). Per germline, CDR1 SNHLY and CDR2 FYNNEI. The CDR3 has 14 residues. Written as DNA, the CDR3 is TGTGCCAGCAGTGACAGGGGAAACACCGGGGAACTGTTTTTT. Translation: CASSDRGNTGELFF.